This T cell receptor beta chain comes out of a study of blood T cell repertoires in COVID-19. Whole-study context: The United States, Italy and Spain were the sources of the acute and convalescent COVID-19 samples. Nucleic acid was either cDNA or gDNA, and it came from T cells, B-cell-depleted T cells, or PBMCs.

As handled by the study authors: The assay estimated nucleated cells by amplifying reference gene primers. Assay: immunoSEQ multiplex PCR; the TCRdb copy retains only in-frame clones and omits some. The D gene and trimming were derived from the DNA, and the V and J assignments and clone size from that table. The sample yields over 600,000 clones, around 89% seen once. Trimming removed 5 bases at V and 1 base at J, with 7 bases between. The CDR3 sequence is 13 residues long. CDR1 and CDR2 (germline): KGHDR, SFDVKD. The rearrangement links TRBV24-1 to TRBJ1-2, with D maybe TRBD1 (5 bases). The material sequenced was peripheral blood. This clonotype originated in a woman between 18 and 29 years old with acute or convalescent COVID-19. The CDR3 coding sequence is TGTGCCACCAGTGGAAGGGGTAACTATGGCTACACCTTC. Translated, it gives CATSGRGNYGYTF.